These 24 T cell receptor beta chains came from one sample sequenced in a study of alternative splicing in chronic myeloid leukemia remission. Libraries were built from poly-A-enriched mRNA from about 1,000 ng total RNA. TCRdb reprocessed the bulk RNA-seq reads and reports one entry per CDR3 protein, with no DNA. The repertoire holds 300 to 350 distinct CDR3 sequences, with just over 95% as singletons. Sequenced input: PBMCs. Receptors originate from a person between 30 and 50 years old in good health.

The chain carries TRBV3-1 and TRBJ2-1; the TRBD2 assignment by TCRdb is unverifiable without DNA. Germline CDR1 is LGHDT and CDR2 is YNNKEL (reference sequence). The CDR3 is made up of 17 amino acids. The CDR3 sequence is CASSQDSAASIYNEQFF.

The chain couples TRBV20-1 to TRBJ2-5. CDR3 length: 11 amino acids. Germline V gene data show CDR1 as DFQATT and CDR2 as SNEGSKA (reference sequence). The CDR3 is CSASPQAPQYF.

The J gene is TRBJ1-5, the V gene TRBV15; TCRdb names TRBD1, which stays unverified in the absence of DNA. This CDR3 region has 15 residues. CDR1 LNHNV and CDR2 YYDKDF come from the germline V gene (reference sequence). The CDR3 sequence is CATSTDRGIHQPQHF. Using reference TRBV15 and TRBJ1-5 for the parts outside the CDR3, the full variable domain is DAMVIQNPRYQVTQFGKPVTLSCSQTLNHNVMYWYQQKSSQAPKLLFHYYDKDFNNEADTPDNFQSRRPNTSFCFLDIRSPGLGDTAMYLCATSTDRGIHQPQHFGDGTRLSIL.

CDR3 in amino acids: CASSSMTTDAIEQFF. The chain links TRBV7-8 to TRBJ2-1. Per the germline V gene, CDR1 is SGHVS and CDR2 is FQNEAQ. This CDR3 comprises 15 residues. Variable domain in full (rest from reference TRBV7-8 and TRBJ2-1): GAGVSQSPRYKVAKRGQDVALRCDPISGHVSLFWYQQALGQGPEFLTYFQNEAQLDKSGLPSDRFFAERPEGSVSTLKIQRTQQEDSAVYLCASSSMTTDAIEQFFGPGTRLTVL.

The chain couples TRBV27 to TRBJ1-5. The length of the CDR3 is 14 residues. Per germline, CDR1 MNHEY and CDR2 SMNVEV (reference sequence). The chain's CDR3 is CASSFTGGGQPQHF.

This chain links TRBV19 with TRBJ2-7; checking the TCRdb D call of TRBD2 is not possible without DNA. Germline V gene data show CDR1 as LNHDA and CDR2 as SQIVND (reference sequence). The CDR3 runs 13 residues. The CDR3 loop is CASSKGVPYEQYF.

This chain joins TRBV5-6 and TRBJ1-1. Germline V CDR1 and CDR2: SGHDT, YYEEEE. The CDR3 length is 15 residues. The CDR3 loop is CASSSFWVGNTEAFF.

The V gene is TRBV5-4, the J gene TRBJ2-3; as DNA is missing, the TRBD2 call by TCRdb cannot be tested. The CDR3 sequence is 15 residues long. CDR1 and CDR2 (germline): SGHNT, YYREEE (reference sequence). This CDR3 reads CASSLQGPKTDTQYF.

The chain is built from TRBV21-1 and TRBJ2-2; TCRdb reports TRBD2, a call that lacks DNA to check it against. TRBV21-1 is listed as a pseudogene. The CDR3 is 13 residues long. This CDR3 is CASSTGRTGELFF.

The V and J genes are TRBV5-8 and TRBJ2-4. The CDR3 length is 16 residues. Germline V gives CDR1 SGHTS, CDR2 YDEGEE. The CDR3 loop is CASSLLKTLAKNIQYF.

The chain uses TRBV10-3 and TRBJ1-6. Germline assignment: CDR1 ENHRY and CDR2 SYGVKD. The CDR3 has 14 residues. CDR3 amino acids: CAISDYRTDSPLHF.

J is TRBJ2-4 and V is TRBV20-1; no DNA is available, so the TRBD2 call from TCRdb remains unchecked. The CDR3 runs to 14 residues. Germline V gene sequence: CDR1 DFQATT, CDR2 SNEGSKA (reference sequence). The CDR3 reads CSASSRGLANIQYF.

The chain joins TRBV29-1 to TRBJ2-2; the D call of TRBD2 rests on TCRdb alone, since no DNA is present to check it. Germline V lookup: CDR1 SQVTM, CDR2 ANQGSEA. The CDR3 length is 16 residues. CDR3 protein: CSVEDGGSGSRGELFF.

The chain joins TRBV28 to TRBJ1-1. CDR3 length equals 11 residues. Germline V gene data show CDR1 as MDHEN and CDR2 as SYDVKM. The CDR3 sequence is CASSLTAEAFF.

The chain is built from TRBV6-2 or TRBV6-3 and TRBJ2-7; TCRdb indicates TRBD2, and absent DNA this call remains unverified. Germline V gene lookup returns CDR1 MNHEY and CDR2 SVGEGT. This CDR3 has 12 amino acids. The chain's CDR3 is CASADGTYEQYF.

The chain carries TRBV30 and TRBJ2-3; without DNA, the TCRdb call of TRBD2 cannot be checked. This CDR3 contains 16 residues. Germline CDR1 and CDR2: GTSNPN and SVGIG (reference sequence). CDR3 sequence reads: CAWSVNPGKGTDTQYF.

The chain is built from TRBV19 and TRBJ2-3; TCRdb outputs TRBD1, but without DNA this stays unchecked. Germline lookup yields CDR1 LNHDA and CDR2 SQIVND (reference sequence). This CDR3 spans 13 amino acids. CDR3: CASSDRGTDTQYF.

This chain uses TRBV6-4 with TRBJ2-3; TCRdb calls TRBD2, which cannot be checked without DNA. The V gene's germline CDR1 is MRHNA and CDR2 SNTAGT. CDR3 length equals 16 residues. The CDR3: CASAATSGRGTDTQYF.

The chain carries TRBV20-1 and TRBJ2-1; checking the TCRdb D call of TRBD2 is not possible without DNA. The CDR3 is made up of 20 amino acids. Germline lookup yields CDR1 DFQATT and CDR2 SNEGSKA (reference sequence). The CDR3: CSARDGTGTSGRASYNEQFF.

This chain joins TRBV29-1 and TRBJ2-7; TCRdb outputs TRBD1, but without DNA this stays unchecked. The germline V gene has CDR1 SQVTM and CDR2 ANQGSEA. This CDR3 is 12 amino acids long. CDR3 sequence reads: CSVGQGSYEQYF.

This chain connects TRBV11-2 to TRBJ1-1. CDR1 and CDR2 from the germline V gene are SGHAT and FQNNGV. The CDR3 length is 13 residues. The CDR3 loop reads CASSLDPYTEAFF.

The chain joins TRBV2 to TRBJ1-1. Per the germline V gene, CDR1 is SNHLY and CDR2 is FYNNEI. CDR3 length equals 15 residues. The CDR3 region is CASSEPGYRDPEAFF.

This chain connects TRBV3-1 to TRBJ2-6; TCRdb calls TRBD1, which cannot be checked without DNA. The V gene's germline CDR1 is LGHDT and CDR2 YNNKEL (reference sequence). CDR3 length equals 14 residues. The CDR3 region is CASSQTSGANVLTF.

This chain connects TRBV6-4 to TRBJ2-6; with no DNA, the TCRdb D assignment of TRBD2 cannot be verified. CDR1 is MRHNA and CDR2 is SNTAGT in the germline V gene. The CDR3 spans 14 residues. CDR3 region: CASATQYGANVLTF.